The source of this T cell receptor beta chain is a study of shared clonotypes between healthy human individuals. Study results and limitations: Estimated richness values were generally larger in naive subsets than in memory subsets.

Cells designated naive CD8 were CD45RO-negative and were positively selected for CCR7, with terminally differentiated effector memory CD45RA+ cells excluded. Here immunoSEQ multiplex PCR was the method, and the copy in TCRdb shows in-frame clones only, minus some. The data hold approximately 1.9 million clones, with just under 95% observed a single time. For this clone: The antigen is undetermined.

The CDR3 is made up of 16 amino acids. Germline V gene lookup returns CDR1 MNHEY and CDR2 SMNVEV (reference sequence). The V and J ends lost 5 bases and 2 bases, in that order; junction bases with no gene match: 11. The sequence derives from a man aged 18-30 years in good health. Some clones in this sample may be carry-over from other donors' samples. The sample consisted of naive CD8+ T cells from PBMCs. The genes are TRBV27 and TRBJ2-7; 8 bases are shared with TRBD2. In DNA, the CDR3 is TGTGCCAGCAGTCCCGCCTCGAGCGGGAGTACCTACGAGCAGTACTTC. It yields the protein CASSPASSGSTYEQYF.